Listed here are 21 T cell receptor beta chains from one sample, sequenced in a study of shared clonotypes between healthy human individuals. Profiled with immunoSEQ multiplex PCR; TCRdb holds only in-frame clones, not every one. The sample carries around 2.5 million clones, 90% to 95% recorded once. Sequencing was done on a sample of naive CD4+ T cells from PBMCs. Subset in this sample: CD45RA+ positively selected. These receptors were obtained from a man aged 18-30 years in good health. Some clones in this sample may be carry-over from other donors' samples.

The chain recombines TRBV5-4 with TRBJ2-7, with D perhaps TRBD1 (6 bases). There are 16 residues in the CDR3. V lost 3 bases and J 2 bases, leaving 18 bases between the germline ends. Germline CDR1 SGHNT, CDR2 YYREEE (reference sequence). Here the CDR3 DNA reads TGTGCCAGCAGCTCCGCTAAGAAAGGACAGCCCTACGAGCAGTACTTC. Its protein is CASSSAKKGQPYEQYF.

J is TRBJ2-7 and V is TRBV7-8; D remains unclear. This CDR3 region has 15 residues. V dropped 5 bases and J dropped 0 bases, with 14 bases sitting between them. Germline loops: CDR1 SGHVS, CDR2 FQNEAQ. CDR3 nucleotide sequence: TGTGCCAGCAGCCCCGACTCAAGGAGCTCCTACGAGCAGTACTTC. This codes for CASSPDSRSSYEQYF.

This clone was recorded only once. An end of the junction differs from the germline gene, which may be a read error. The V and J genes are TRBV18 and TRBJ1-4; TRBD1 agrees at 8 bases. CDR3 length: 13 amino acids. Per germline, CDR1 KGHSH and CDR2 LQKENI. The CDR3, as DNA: TGTGCCAGCTCACCACCTAGACCGGACAGGGTTTATTTT. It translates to CASSPPRPDRVYF.

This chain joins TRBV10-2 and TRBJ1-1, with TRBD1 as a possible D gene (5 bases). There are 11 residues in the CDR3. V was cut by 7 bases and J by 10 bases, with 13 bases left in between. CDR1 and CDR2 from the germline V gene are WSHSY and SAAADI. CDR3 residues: CASNGGVGAFF. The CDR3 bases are TGCGCCAGCAATGGGGGGGTGGGAGCTTTCTTT.

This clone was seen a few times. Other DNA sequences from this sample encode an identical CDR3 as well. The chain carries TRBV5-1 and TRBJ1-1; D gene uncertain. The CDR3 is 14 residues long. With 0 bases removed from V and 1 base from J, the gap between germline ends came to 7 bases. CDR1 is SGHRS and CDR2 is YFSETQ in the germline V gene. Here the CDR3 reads CASSLVVENTEAFF. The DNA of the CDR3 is TGCGCCAGCAGCTTGGTCGTTGAGAACACTGAAGCTTTCTTT.

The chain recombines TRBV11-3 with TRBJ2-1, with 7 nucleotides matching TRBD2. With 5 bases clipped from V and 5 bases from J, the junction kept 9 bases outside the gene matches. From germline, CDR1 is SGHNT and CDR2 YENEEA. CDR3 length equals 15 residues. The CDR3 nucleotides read TGTGCCAGCAGCCATAGACTAGCACCGGACAATGAGCAGTTCTTC. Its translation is CASSHRLAPDNEQFF.

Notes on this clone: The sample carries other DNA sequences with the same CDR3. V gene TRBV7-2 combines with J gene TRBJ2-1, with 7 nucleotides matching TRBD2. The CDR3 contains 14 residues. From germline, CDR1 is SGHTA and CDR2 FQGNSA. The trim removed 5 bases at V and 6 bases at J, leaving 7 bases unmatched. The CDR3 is CASSPRRESNEQFF. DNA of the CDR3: TGTGCCAGCAGCCCCCGGCGGGAGAGCAATGAGCAGTTCTTC.

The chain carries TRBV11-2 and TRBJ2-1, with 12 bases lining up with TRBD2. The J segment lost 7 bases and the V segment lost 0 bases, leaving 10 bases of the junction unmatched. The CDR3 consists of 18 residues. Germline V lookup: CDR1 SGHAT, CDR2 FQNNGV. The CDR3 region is CASSLDLASGRGWNEQFF. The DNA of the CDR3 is TGTGCCAGCAGCTTAGATTTGGCTAGCGGGAGGGGTTGGAATGAGCAGTTCTTC.

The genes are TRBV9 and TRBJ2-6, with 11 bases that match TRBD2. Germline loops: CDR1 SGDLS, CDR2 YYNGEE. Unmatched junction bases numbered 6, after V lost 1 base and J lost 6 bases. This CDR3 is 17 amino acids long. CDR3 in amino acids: CASSVLALAGAANVLTF. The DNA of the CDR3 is TGTGCCAGCAGCGTACTAGCACTAGCGGGAGCGGCCAACGTCCTGACTTTC.

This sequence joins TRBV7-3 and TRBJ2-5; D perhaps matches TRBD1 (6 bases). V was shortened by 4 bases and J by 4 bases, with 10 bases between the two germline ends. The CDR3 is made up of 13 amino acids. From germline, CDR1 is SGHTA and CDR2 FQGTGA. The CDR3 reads CASSSQGPETQYF. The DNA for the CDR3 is TGTGCCAGCAGCTCCCAGGGGCCAGAGACCCAGTACTTC.

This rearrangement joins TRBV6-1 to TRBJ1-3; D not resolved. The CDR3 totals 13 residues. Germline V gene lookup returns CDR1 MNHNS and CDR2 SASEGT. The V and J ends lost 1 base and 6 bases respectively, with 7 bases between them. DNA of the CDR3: TGTGCCAGCAGTGAAGTTTCCGCAAACACCATATATTTT. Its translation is CASSEVSANTIYF.

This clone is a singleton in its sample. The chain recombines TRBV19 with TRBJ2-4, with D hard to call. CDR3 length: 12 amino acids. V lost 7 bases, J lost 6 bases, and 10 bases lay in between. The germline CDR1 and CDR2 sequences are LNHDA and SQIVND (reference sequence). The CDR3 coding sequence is TGTGCCAGTAATCAGCATGGAAACATTCAGTACTTC. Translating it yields CASNQHGNIQYF.

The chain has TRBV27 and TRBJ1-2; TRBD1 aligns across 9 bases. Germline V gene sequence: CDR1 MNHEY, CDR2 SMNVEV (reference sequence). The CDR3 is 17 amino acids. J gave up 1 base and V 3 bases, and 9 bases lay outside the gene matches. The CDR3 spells CASSFPRQGVGNYGYTF. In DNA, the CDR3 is TGTGCCAGCAGTTTCCCGAGACAGGGGGTCGGTAACTATGGCTACACCTTC.

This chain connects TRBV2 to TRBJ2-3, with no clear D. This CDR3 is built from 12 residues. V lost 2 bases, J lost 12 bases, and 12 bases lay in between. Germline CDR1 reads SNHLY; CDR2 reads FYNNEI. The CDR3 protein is CASSEYVGPQYF. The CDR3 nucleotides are TGTGCCAGCAGTGAATACGTCGGCCCCCAGTATTTT. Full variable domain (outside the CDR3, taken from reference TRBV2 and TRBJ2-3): EPEVTQTPSHQVTQMGQEVILRCVPISNHLYFYWYRQILGQKVEFLVSFYNNEISEKSEIFDDQFSVERPDGSNFTLKIRSTKLEDSAMYFCASSEYVGPQYFGPGTRLTVL.

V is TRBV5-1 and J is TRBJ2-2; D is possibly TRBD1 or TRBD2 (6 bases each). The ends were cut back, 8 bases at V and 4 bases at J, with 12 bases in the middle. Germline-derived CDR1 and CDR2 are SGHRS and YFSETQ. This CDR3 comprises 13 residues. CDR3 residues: CASRGQITGELFF. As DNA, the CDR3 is TGCGCCAGTCGGGGGCAGATCACCGGGGAGCTGTTTTTT.

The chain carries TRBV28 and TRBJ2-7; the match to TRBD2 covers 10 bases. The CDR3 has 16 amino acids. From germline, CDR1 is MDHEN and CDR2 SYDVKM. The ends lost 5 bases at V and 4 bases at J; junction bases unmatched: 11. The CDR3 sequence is CASSGASGRSGYEQYF. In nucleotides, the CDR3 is TGTGCCAGCAGTGGGGCTAGCGGGAGATCAGGTTACGAGCAGTACTTC.

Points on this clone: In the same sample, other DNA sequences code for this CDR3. CDR3 in DNA: TGCGCCAGCAGCTTGAGCCAGAACACCGGGGAGCTGTTTTTT. This codes for CASSLSQNTGELFF. The V and J genes are TRBV5-1 and TRBJ2-2; D remains ambiguous. V was clipped by 1 base and J by 1 base, with 5 bases between them. This CDR3 has 14 amino acids. Germline-derived CDR1 and CDR2 are SGHRS and YFSETQ.

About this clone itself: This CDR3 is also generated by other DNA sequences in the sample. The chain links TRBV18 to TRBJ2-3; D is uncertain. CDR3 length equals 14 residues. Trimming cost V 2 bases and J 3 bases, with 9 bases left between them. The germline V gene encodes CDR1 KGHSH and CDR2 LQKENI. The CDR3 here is CASSPGVGTDTQYF. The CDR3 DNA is TGTGCCAGCTCACCAGGGGTGGGTACAGATACGCAGTATTTT.

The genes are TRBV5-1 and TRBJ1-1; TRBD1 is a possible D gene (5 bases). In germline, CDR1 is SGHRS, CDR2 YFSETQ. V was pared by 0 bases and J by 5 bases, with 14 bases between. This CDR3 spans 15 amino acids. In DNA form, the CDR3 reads TGCGCCAGCAGCTTGGTTTTGGGACGGGGGACTGAAGCTTTCTTT. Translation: CASSLVLGRGTEAFF.

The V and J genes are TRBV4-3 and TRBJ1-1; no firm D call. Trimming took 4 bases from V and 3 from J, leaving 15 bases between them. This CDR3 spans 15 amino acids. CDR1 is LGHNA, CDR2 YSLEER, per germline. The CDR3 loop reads CASSRLGFGDTEAFF. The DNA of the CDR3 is TGCGCCAGCAGCCGACTGGGCTTTGGGGACACTGAAGCTTTCTTT.

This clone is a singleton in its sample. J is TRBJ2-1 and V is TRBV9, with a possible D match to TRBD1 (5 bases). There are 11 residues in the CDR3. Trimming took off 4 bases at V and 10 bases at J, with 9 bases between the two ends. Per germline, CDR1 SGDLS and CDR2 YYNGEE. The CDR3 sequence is CASSRGQEQFF. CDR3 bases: TGTGCCAGCAGCCGTGGACAAGAGCAGTTCTTC.